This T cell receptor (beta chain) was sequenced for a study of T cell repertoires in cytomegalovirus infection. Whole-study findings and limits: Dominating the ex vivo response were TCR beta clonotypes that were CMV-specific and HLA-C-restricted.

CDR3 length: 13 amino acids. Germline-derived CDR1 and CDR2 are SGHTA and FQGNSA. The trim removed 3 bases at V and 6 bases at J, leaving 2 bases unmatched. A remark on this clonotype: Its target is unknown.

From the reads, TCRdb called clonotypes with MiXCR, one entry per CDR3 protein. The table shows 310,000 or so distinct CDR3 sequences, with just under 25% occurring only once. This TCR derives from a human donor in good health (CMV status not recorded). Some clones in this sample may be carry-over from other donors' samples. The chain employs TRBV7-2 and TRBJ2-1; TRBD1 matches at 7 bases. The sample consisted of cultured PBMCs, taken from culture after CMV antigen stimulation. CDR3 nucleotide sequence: TGTGCCAGCAGCTTTTACAGGGGCAATGAGCAGTTCTTC. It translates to CASSFYRGNEQFF.